This T cell receptor (beta chain) is from a study of blood T cell repertoires in COVID-19. From germline, CDR1 is MDHEN and CDR2 SYDVKM. The CDR3 is 14 amino acids. V was clipped by 5 bases and J by 6 bases, with 14 bases between them. The data were produced by immunoSEQ multiplex PCR, yet TCRdb's version contains in-frame clones alone and is incomplete. Counted here are roughly 70,000 clones, nearly 80% occurring once; the ten biggest clones make up 6.3%. Input material: peripheral blood. The chain couples TRBV28 to TRBJ2-1, with D possibly matching TRBD1 (6 bases). The sequence derives from a woman in her fifties or sixties with acute or convalescent COVID-19. This CDR3 is CASSILGQSNEQFF. CDR3 sequence (DNA): TGTGCCAGCAGTATACTTGGACAGAGCAATGAGCAGTTCTTC.